One and the same sample provided the 8 T cell receptor beta chains below, sequenced in a study of a mutant IDH1 vaccine in newly diagnosed glioma. The time point is: week 23, last vaccination. Doses of 300 ug of mutant IDH1 20-mer peptide were given with topical imiquimod. These receptors' antigens are unknown. The repertoire was sequenced with immunoSEQ multiplex PCR; TCRdb's copy has only in-frame clones and lacks some. The sample includes tens of thousands of clones, roughly 79% of them seen just once. Source: PBMCs, taken from a glioma patient whose treatment included an IDH1 peptide vaccine. All receptors derive from a woman aged 40 to 50 with glioma. Some clones in this sample may be carry-over from other donors' samples.

This clone was recorded only once. The J gene is TRBJ2-5, the V gene TRBV7-8, with TRBD1 matching over 7 bases. Losses at the gene ends were 4 bases for V and 5 bases for J; bases not matched to a gene: 13. This CDR3 region has 16 residues. Germline-derived CDR1 and CDR2 are SGHVS and FQNEAQ. The CDR3 nucleotides read TGTGCCAGCAGCTCACGACAGGGCCCTGTCTCTGAGACCCAGTACTTC. This gives the protein CASSSRQGPVSETQYF.

This clone was picked up one time. The rearrangement joins TRBV10-3 to TRBJ1-2, with D perhaps TRBD1 (5 bases). Looked up from germline, CDR1 is ENHRY and CDR2 is SYGVKD. The length of the CDR3 is 13 residues. Deletions cut 10 bases from V and 2 bases from J, with 14 bases between. The CDR3 region is CARDEQRNYGYTF. The CDR3 DNA reads TGTGCCAGGGACGAACAGAGGAACTATGGCTACACCTTC.

The V and J genes are TRBV7-9 and TRBJ1-5; D remains unclear. This CDR3 has 15 amino acids. CDR1 is SEHNR and CDR2 is FQNEAQ in the germline V gene (reference sequence). V was trimmed by 1 base and J by 2 bases, leaving 9 bases between them. The CDR3 spells CASSLGGSGNQPQHF. Written as DNA, the CDR3 is TGTGCCAGCAGCTTAGGGGGAAGTGGCAATCAGCCCCAGCATTTT.

The CDR3 sequence: CASSQETSGGYYNEQFF. The CDR3 region has the DNA TGCGCCAGCAGCCAGGAGACTAGCGGGGGATATTACAATGAGCAGTTCTTC. V is TRBV4-3 and J is TRBJ2-1; TRBD2 aligns across 12 bases. This CDR3 contains 17 residues. Trimming took 3 bases from V and 4 from J; bases not matched to a gene: 7. Germline V lookup: CDR1 LGHNA, CDR2 YSLEER.

This CDR3 is CASSFGASGIQETQYF. The CDR3 bases are TGTGCCAGCAGTTTCGGGGCTAGCGGGATCCAAGAGACCCAGTACTTC. The rearrangement links TRBV5-4 to TRBJ2-5; 9 bases fit TRBD2. Trimming removed 5 bases from V and 1 base from J; junction bases left unmatched: 9. The CDR3 is made up of 16 amino acids. Per the germline V gene, CDR1 is SGHNT and CDR2 is YYREEE (reference sequence). The complete variable domain, with remaining parts taken from reference TRBV5-4 and TRBJ2-5, reads ETGVTQSPTHLIKTRGQQVTLRCSSQSGHNTVSWYQQALGQGPQFIFQYYREEENGRGNFPPRFSGLQFPNYSSELNVNALELDDSALYLCASSFGASGIQETQYFGPGTRLLVL.

By proportion, this clone is medium-sized. The V gene is TRBV4-1, the J gene TRBJ2-3; either TRBD1 or TRBD2 may fit D (5 bases each). The germline V gene encodes CDR1 MGHRA and CDR2 YSYEKL. The V end lost 1 base, the J end lost 1 base, and 9 bases lay between the germline ends. The CDR3 loop spans 15 amino acids. The CDR3 loop reads CASSQAGRGTDTQYF. DNA for the CDR3: TGCGCCAGCAGCCAAGCGGGGCGAGGCACAGATACGCAGTATTTT.

The V gene is TRBV19, the J gene TRBJ2-2; unclear D gene. V dropped 3 bases and J dropped 4 bases, with 12 bases sitting between them. Germline loops: CDR1 LNHDA, CDR2 SQIVND (reference sequence). This CDR3 contains 15 residues. CDR3 bases: TGTGCCAGTAGTATCCCGGTTCTAGGCACCGGGGAGCTGTTTTTT. The encoded protein is CASSIPVLGTGELFF.

The chain has TRBV4-3 and TRBJ1-5; D is ambiguous. V was cut by 0 bases and J by 5 bases, with 5 bases left in between. The length of the CDR3 is 13 residues. The germline V gene encodes CDR1 LGHNA and CDR2 YSLEER. The CDR3 region is CASSQDVHQPQHF. CDR3 nucleotides: TGCGCCAGCAGCCAAGATGTGCATCAGCCCCAGCATTTT.